These T cell receptor beta chains were read from a single sample in a study of T cell repertoires in ileal Crohn's disease. TCRdb's table, derived via immunoSEQ multiplex PCR, lists solely in-frame clones and lacks some. Among some 3,000 clones listed, roughly 78% were seen once. The specimen sequenced was CD4+ T cells sorted from the ileum. These receptors came from an adult with Crohn's disease. The CDR3 runs from the conserved cysteine through the conserved F or W. D genes are given only for firm matches. Size tells how often a clone was seen (once, few, many) or the class of an expanded clone, and some rows leave it out.

CDR3 DNA,CDR3 protein,CDR3 length,J gene,clone size,V gene,D gene
TGTGCCAGTAGTATTAGCTTACTGTCAGGACTTGAGAATGAGCAGTTCTTC,CASSISLLSGLENEQFF,17,TRBJ2-1,.,TRBV19,.
TGTGCCAGCAGCCAAGGACAGGGAGAGGGTGAAGCTTTCTTT,CASSQGQGEGEAFF,14,TRBJ1-1,.,TRBV7-3,TRBD1
TGTGCCAGCAGCCGTTCGACAGGGGCGGTTGCAAATCAGCCCCAGCATTTT,CASSRSTGAVANQPQHF,17,TRBJ1-5,.,TRBV5-6,TRBD1
TGTGCCAGCAGTGAAGCCGGGGGGACTAATGAAAAACTGTTTTTT,CASSEAGGTNEKLFF,15,TRBJ1-4,.,TRBV6-1,.
TGTGCCAGCAGTTACACGGACAGGGGCTACGAGCAGTACTTC,CASSYTDRGYEQYF,14,TRBJ2-7,.,TRBV6-5,TRBD1
TGCAGCGTTGAAGATCAGTTAGCAGGAGGCTTC,CSVEDQLAGGF,11,TRBJ1-2,.,TRBV29-1,.
TGTGCCAGTAGTAGGCGGCCTGGCACAGATACGCAGTATTTT,CASSRRPGTDTQYF,14,TRBJ2-3,few,TRBV19,.
TGCGCCAGCAGTGAGTCCACCGGGACAGGGGGCCAGTTCTTC,CASSESTGTGGQFF,14,TRBJ2-1,once,TRBV10-1,TRBD1
TGTGCCAGCAGTGGGGACAGCCTCTATGGCTACACCTTC,CASSGDSLYGYTF,13,TRBJ1-2,.,TRBV2,TRBD1
TGTGCCAGCAGTACCGGGACAGTCACTTCTGAAGCTTTCTTT,CASSTGTVTSEAFF,14,TRBJ1-1,few,TRBV25-1,TRBD1
TGTGCCAGCAGCTCCCGAGATACGCAGTATTTT,CASSSRDTQYF,11,TRBJ2-3,.,TRBV7-9,.
TGTGCCAGCAGTGGAGGGTCCGGAAACACCATATATTTT,CASSGGSGNTIYF,13,TRBJ1-3,.,TRBV2,.
TGTGCTAGCAGCTTACAACCTGGGAGCAGGTCCCAAGAGACCCAGTACTTC,CASSLQPGSRSQETQYF,17,TRBJ2-5,.,TRBV7-7,.
TGCGCCAGCAGTGAGACGGCAGGGAACACCTACGAGCAGTACTTC,CASSETAGNTYEQYF,15,TRBJ2-7,.,TRBV10-1,.
TGTGCCACCGAGTCAGGACAGGGTGGTACTTACGAGCAGTACTTC,CATESGQGGTYEQYF,15,TRBJ2-7,large,TRBV19,TRBD1
TGCGCCAGCAGCTCTGGACTAGCGAAAGAGACCCAGTACTTC,CASSSGLAKETQYF,14,TRBJ2-5,.,TRBV5-1,TRBD2
TGTGCCAGTAGTATTTGGGGGCTCAACACTGAAGCTTTCTTT,CASSIWGLNTEAFF,14,TRBJ1-1,.,TRBV19,.
TGTGCCAGTAGTCGACAGTCTAATTCACCCCTCCACTTT,CASSRQSNSPLHF,13,TRBJ1-6,.,TRBV19,.
TGTGCCAGCAGCCCTGCCTGGGGAGCGGGGTCTGGGGCCAACGTCCTGACTTTC,CASSPAWGAGSGANVLTF,18,TRBJ2-6,.,TRBV7-3,TRBD2
TGTGCCAGCAGTGCCATATCGGGGACTAACTATGGCTACACCTTC,CASSAISGTNYGYTF,15,TRBJ1-2,once,TRBV28,.
TGTGCCAGCAGTTTCCAGGGGGTCACTGAAGCTTTCTTT,CASSFQGVTEAFF,13,TRBJ1-1,.,TRBV27,TRBD1
TGTGCCAGCAGTTCCCCCCGGGGCGGGGGGGCCCGTGAGACCCAGTACTTC,CASSSPRGGGARETQYF,17,TRBJ2-5,.,TRBV27,TRBD2
TGTGCTAGTGGTCCGCCGGGGGGTAGGTTCAATGAGCAGTTCTTC,CASGPPGGRFNEQFF,15,TRBJ2-1,.,TRBV12-5,TRBD2
TGTGCCAGCAGCCCCAGCCGGGAAGGCTACACCTTC,CASSPSREGYTF,12,TRBJ1-2,few,TRBV7-9,.
TGTGCCAGCAGCTTAAGAGACACAGGGGAACGAAATCAGCCCCAGCATTTT,CASSLRDTGERNQPQHF,17,TRBJ1-5,.,TRBV7-9,TRBD1